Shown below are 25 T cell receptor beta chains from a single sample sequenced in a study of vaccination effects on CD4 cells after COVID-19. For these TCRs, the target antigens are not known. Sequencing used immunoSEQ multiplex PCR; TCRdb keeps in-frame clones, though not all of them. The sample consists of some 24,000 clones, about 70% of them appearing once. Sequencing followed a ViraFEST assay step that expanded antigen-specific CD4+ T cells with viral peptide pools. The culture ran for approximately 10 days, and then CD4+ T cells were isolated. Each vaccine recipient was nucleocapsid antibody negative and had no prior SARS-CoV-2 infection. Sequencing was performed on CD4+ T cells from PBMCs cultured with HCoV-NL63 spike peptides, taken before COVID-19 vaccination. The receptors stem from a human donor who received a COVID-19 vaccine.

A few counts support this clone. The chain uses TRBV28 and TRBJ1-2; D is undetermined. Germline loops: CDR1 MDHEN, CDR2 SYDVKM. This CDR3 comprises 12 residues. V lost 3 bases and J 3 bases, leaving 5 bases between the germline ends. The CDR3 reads CASSFRDYGYTF. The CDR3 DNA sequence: TGTGCCAGCAGTTTTCGGGACTATGGCTACACCTTC.

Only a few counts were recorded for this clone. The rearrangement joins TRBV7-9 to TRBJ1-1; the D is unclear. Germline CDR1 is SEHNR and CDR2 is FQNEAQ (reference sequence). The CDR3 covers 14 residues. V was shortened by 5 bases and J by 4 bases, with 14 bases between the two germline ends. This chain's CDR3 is CASSLGEIFTEAFF. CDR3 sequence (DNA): TGTGCCAGCAGCCTAGGTGAGATTTTCACTGAAGCTTTCTTT.

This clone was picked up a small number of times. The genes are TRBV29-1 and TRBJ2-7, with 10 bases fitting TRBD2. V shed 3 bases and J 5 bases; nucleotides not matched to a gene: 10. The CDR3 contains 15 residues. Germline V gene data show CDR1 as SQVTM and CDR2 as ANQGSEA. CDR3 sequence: CSVDGRAGGHNEQYF. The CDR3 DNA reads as TGCAGCGTTGACGGGCGAGCGGGAGGGCACAACGAGCAGTACTTC.

CDR3 nucleotides: TGCAGCGTTGAAAAAGACAGGGGATCGGAAGCTTTCTTT. This encodes CSVEKDRGSEAFF. This rearrangement joins TRBV29-1 to TRBJ1-1; 8 bases agree with TRBD1. The CDR3 consists of 13 residues. Per the germline V gene, CDR1 is SQVTM and CDR2 is ANQGSEA. V was pared by 2 bases and J by 8 bases, with 7 bases of the junction left unmatched.

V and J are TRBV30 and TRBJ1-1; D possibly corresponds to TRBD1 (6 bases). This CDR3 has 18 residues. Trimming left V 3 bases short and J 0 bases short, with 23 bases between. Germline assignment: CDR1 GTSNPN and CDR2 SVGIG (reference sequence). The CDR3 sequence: CAWSILTGTFRMNTEAFF. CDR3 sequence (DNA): TGTGCCTGGAGCATTCTAACAGGGACTTTCAGGATGAACACTGAAGCTTTCTTT.

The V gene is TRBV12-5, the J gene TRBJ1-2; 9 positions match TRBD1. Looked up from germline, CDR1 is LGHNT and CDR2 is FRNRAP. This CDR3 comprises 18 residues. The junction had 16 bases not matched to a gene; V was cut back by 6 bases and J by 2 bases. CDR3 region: CASGRDAGQGRLNYGYTF. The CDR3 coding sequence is TGTGCTAGTGGCCGCGACGCGGGACAGGGACGCCTAAACTATGGCTACACCTTC.

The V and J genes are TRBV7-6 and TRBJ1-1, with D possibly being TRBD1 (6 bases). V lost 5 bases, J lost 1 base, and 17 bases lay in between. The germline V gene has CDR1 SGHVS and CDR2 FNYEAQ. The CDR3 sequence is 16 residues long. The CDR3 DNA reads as TGTGCCAGCAGCCCTGGGATGAGGGGGGGGAACACTGAAGCTTTCTTT. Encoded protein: CASSPGMRGGNTEAFF.

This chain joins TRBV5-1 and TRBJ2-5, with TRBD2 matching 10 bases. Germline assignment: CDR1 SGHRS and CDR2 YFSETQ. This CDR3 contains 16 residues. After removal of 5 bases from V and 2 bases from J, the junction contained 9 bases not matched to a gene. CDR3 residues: CASRKTGLAIQETQYF. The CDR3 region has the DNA TGCGCCAGCAGGAAAACGGGACTAGCGATTCAAGAGACCCAGTACTTC. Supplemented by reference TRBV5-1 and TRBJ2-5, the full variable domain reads KAGVTQTPRYLIKTRGQQVTLSCSPISGHRSVSWYQQTPGQGLQFLFEYFSETQRNKGNFPGRFSGRQFSNSRSEMNVSTLELGDSALYLCASRKTGLAIQETQYFGPGTRLLVL.

The chain's CDR3 is CASSTSGRSETQYF. As DNA, the CDR3 is TGCGCCAGCAGCACCTCGGGACGAAGCGAGACCCAGTACTTC. The chain recombines TRBV5-1 with TRBJ2-5; either TRBD1 or TRBD2 may fit D (5 bases each). Between the trimmed V and J ends, which lost 4 bases and 5 bases, there was a span of 15 bases. The germline gives CDR1 SGHRS, CDR2 YFSETQ. The CDR3 totals 14 residues.

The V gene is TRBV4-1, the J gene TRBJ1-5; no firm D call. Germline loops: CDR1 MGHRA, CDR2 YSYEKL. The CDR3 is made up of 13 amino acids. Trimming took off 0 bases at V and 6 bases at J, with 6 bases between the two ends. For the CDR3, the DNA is TGCGCCAGCAGCCAAGATCACGGTCAGCCCCAGCATTTT. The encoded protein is CASSQDHGQPQHF.

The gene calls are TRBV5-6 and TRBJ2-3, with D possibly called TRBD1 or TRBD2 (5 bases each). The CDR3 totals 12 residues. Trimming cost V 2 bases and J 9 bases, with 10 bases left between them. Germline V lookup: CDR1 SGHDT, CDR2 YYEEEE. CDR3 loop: CASSFPRDTQYF. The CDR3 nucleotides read TGTGCCAGCAGCTTCCCCAGGGACACGCAGTATTTT.

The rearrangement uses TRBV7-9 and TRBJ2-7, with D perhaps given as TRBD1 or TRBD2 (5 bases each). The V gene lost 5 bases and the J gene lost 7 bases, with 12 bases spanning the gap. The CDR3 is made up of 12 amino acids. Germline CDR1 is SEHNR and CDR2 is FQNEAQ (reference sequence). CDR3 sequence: CASSLLWGEQYF. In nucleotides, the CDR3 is TGTGCCAGCAGCCTCCTGTGGGGGGAGCAGTACTTC.

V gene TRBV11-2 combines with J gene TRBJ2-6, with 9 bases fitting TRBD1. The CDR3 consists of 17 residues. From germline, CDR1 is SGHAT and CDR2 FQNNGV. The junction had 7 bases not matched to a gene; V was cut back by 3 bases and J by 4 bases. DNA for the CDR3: TGTGCCAGCAGCTTCGACAGGGGGTTTTCAGGGGCCAACGTCCTGACTTTC. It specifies CASSFDRGFSGANVLTF.

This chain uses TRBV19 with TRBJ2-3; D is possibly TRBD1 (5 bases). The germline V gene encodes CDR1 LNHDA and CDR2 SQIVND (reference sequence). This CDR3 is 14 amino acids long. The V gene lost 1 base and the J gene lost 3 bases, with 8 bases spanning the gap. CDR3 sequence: CASSIGQTTDTQYF. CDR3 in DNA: TGTGCCAGTAGTATAGGACAGACGACAGATACGCAGTATTTT.

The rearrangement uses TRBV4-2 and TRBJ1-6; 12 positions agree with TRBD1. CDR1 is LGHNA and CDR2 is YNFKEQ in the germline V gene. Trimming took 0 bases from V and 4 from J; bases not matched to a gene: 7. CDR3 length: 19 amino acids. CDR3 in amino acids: CASSQESGTGGQYNSPLHF. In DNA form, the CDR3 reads TGTGCCAGCAGCCAAGAAAGCGGGACAGGGGGCCAATATAATTCACCCCTCCACTTT.

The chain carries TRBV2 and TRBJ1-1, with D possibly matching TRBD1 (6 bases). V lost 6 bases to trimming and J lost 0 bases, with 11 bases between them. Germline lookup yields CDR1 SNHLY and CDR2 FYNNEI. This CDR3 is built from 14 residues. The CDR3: CASRKQGMNTEAFF. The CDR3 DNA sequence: TGTGCCAGCAGGAAACAGGGTATGAACACTGAAGCTTTCTTT.

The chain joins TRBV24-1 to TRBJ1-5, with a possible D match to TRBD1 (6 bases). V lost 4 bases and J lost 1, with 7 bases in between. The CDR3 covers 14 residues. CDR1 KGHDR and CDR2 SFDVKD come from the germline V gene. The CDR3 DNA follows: TGTGCCACCAGTGAGGACAGAAGCAATCAGCCCCAGCATTTT. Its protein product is CATSEDRSNQPQHF.

The CDR3 nucleotides read TGCGCCAGCAGCCCCTCTACCGGGGCAGACTCTGGAAACACCATATATTTT. Translated, it gives CASSPSTGADSGNTIYF. V usage is TRBV4-1 and J usage is TRBJ1-3; TRBD1 is a possible D gene (5 bases). This CDR3 is built from 17 residues. The V end was cut by 4 bases, the J end by 0 bases, with 16 bases between. Germline V gives CDR1 MGHRA, CDR2 YSYEKL.

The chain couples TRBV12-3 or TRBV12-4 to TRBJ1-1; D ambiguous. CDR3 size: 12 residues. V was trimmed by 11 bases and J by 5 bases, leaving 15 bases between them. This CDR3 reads CAPVGAETEAFF. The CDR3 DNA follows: TGTGCCCCGGTCGGTGCCGAGACTGAAGCTTTCTTT.

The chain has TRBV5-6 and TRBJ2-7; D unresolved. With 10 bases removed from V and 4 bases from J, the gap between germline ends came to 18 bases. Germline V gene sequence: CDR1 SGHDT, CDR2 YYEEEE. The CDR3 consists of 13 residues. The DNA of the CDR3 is TGTGCCTCAGAACCGAGGCACACATACGAGCAGTACTTC. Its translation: CASEPRHTYEQYF.

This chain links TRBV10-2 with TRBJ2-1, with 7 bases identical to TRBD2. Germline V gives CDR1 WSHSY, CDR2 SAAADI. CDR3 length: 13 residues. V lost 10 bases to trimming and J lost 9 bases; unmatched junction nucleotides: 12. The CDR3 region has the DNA TGCGCCACCTCCCTCGGGGGGACGGGTGAGCAGTTCTTC. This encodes CATSLGGTGEQFF.

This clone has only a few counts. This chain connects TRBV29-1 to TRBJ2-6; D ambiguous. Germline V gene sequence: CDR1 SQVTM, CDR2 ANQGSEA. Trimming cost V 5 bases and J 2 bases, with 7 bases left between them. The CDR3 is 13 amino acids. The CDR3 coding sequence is TGCAGCGTTCTACTTGCTGGGGCCAACGTCCTGACTTTC. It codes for CSVLLAGANVLTF.

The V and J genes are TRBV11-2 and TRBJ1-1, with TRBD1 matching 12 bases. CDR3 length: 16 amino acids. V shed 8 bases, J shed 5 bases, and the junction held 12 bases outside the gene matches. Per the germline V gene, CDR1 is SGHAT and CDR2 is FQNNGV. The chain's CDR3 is CASRGRDRGRGTEAFF. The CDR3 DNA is TGTGCCAGCCGGGGACGGGACAGGGGGCGAGGGACTGAAGCTTTCTTT.

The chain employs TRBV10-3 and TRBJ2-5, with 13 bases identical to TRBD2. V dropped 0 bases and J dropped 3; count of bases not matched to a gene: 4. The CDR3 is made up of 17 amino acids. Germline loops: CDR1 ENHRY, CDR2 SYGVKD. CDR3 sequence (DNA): TGTGCCATCAGTGAGTCAATAGGGACTAGCGGGAAAGAGACCCAGTACTTC. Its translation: CAISESIGTSGKETQYF.

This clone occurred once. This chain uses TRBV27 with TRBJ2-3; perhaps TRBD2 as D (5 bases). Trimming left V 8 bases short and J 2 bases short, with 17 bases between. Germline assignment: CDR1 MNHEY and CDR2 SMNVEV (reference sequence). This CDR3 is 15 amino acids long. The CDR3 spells CASAGISLITDTQYF. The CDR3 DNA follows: TGTGCCAGCGCCGGGATCAGTTTGATCACAGATACGCAGTATTTT.